This T cell receptor beta chain is drawn from a study of regulatory T cells in long-lasting Graves disease. Study-level results: New patients shared about a thousand public clonotypes, fewer than the roughly 2,600 shared by persistent patients. Persistent disease samples used TRBV28, TRBJ1-2 and TRBJ2-5 preferentially.

Stated time point: newly diagnosed GD, antithyroid drugs for less than 3 months. PBMCs provided the RNA from which the TCR library was made. CDR1 is SNHLY, CDR2 FYNNEI, per germline. The CDR3 is 14 residues long. A remark on this clonotype: Its antigen is undetermined. Since the CDR3 does not end with the conserved phenylalanine or tryptophan, this likely comes from a read error.

Construction of the TCR beta libraries employed iRepertoire HTBI primers in conjunction with Arm-PCR of CDR3 regions. TCRdb passed the multiplex PCR reads through MiXCR, listing each CDR3 protein once. This sample has approximately 230,000 distinct CDR3 sequences; approximately 20% occur once, and the top ten carry 22%. The material was peripheral blood mononuclear cells (PBMCs), obtained at new diagnosis, from a patient treated with antithyroid drugs. The rearrangement links TRBV2 to TRBJ2-2; D uncertain. The clonotype comes from a female donor with Graves disease. CDR3 amino acids: CASSSDPNTGELFL. The DNA for the CDR3 is TGCGCCAGCAGCTCCGACCCTAACACCGGGGAGCTGTTTCTT.